This T cell receptor beta chain emerged from a study of blood T cell repertoires in COVID-19. Study details: Samples of COVID-19 (acute and convalescent) were obtained from the United States, Italy and Spain.

The ends were cut back, 8 bases at V and 8 bases at J, with 15 bases in the middle. CDR1 and CDR2 from the germline V gene are MNHEY and SVGAGI. There are 13 residues in the CDR3. Recruitment covered 20 to 25 US areas and drew participants whose ages spanned roughly 18 to 100 years. A COVID-19 case had been met by exposed participants during the 2 weeks before study entry. This clone is a singleton in its sample. In the original processing: Counts of nucleated cells, estimated from reference gene primer amplification, were obtained. Using immunoSEQ multiplex PCR, the repertoire was profiled, and TCRdb retains in-frame clones only, with some absent. V, J and clone size reflect that table, while D and trimming were determined from the DNA. The sample holds 220,000 or so clones, 90% seen once.

The sequenced material came from PBMCs or T cells enriched from blood (not recorded which). The receptor was isolated from a man aged 25-40 years who had been exposed to COVID-19. The J gene is TRBJ1-4, the V gene TRBV6-5, with D perhaps matching TRBD1 (6 bases). The CDR3 bases are TGTGCCAGCTCTAAGGACAGAGGGGAAAAACTGTTTTTT. This codes for CASSKDRGEKLFF.